This T cell receptor (beta chain) was obtained from a study of blood T cell repertoires in COVID-19. For the study at large: Samples taken during acute and convalescent COVID-19 were collected in the United States, Italy and Spain. From T cells, B-cell-depleted T cells, or PBMCs came the material, which was cDNA or gDNA.

In this sample, this clone turned up a few times. In the authors' workflow: Reference gene primers were amplified, and this amplification served to estimate nucleated cell counts. Generated by immunoSEQ multiplex PCR, the TCRdb table keeps only in-frame clones and is missing some. The DNA gave D and trimming, while V, J and clone size come from that table. The data contain over 90,000 clones, about 85% of them singletons. The source of this sequence is a man between 60 and 75 years old with acute or convalescent COVID-19. What was sequenced was peripheral blood.

The CDR3 nucleotides read TGCGCCAGCAGTGAGTCTTTGGGACAGGCGAAATACGAGCAGTACTTC. As protein: CASSESLGQAKYEQYF. The chain combines TRBV10-1 with TRBJ2-7, with 8 bases matching TRBD1. This CDR3 contains 16 residues. Germline loops: CDR1 WNHNN, CDR2 SYGVQD (reference sequence). The ends lost 0 bases at V and 4 bases at J; junction bases unmatched: 8.